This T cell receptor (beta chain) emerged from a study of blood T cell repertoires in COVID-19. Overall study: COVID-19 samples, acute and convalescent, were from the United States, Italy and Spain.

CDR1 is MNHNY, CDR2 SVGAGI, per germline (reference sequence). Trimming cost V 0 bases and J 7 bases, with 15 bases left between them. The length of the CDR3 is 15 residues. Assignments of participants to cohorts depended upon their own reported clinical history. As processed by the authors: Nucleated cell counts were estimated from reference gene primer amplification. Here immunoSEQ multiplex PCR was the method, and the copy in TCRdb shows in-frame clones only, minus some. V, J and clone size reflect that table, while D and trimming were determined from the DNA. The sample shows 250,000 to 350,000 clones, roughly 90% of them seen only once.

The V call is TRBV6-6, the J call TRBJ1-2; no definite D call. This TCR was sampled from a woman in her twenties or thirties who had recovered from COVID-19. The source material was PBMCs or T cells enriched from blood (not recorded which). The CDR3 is CASSYSDGGSGGYTF. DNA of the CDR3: TGTGCCAGCAGTTACTCCGACGGAGGGTCGGGTGGCTACACCTTC.